This TCR beta chain comes out of a study of shared clonotypes between healthy human individuals. Study-level results: It was anticipated that sequencing depth would influence how many clonotypes donors shared.

A note on this clone: Its antigen is not known.

The CDR3 covers 16 residues. The germline V gene encodes CDR1 MGHRA and CDR2 YSYEKL. Trimming took 4 bases from V and 1 from J; bases not matched to a gene: 5. Every one of the donors was a Caucasian adult that lived in Nashville, Tennessee. Produced via immunoSEQ multiplex PCR; TCRdb's table is partial and in-frame only. Of some 550,000 clones in the sample, around 97% were seen once. This receptor was identified in a woman in her 30s in good health. V and J are TRBV4-1 and TRBJ2-2, with 8 positions matching TRBD1. Material for sequencing was naive CD4+ T cells sorted from blood. The subset denotes: CD45RA+ positively selected. The CDR3: CASSPTGTGNTGELFF. CDR3 DNA sequence: TGCGCCAGCAGCCCTACCGGGACAGGGAACACCGGGGAGCTGTTTTTT.